What follows is one T cell receptor (beta chain) and its context. This clone was seen more than once but under ten times. Its antigen remains undetermined. No much larger clone is present one base from it, and per-base qualities are unavailable. The method was the immunoSEQ multiplex PCR assay. A mixture of 60 forward primers for TCR Vbeta segments and 13 reverse primers for TCR Jbeta segments was used in the multiplex PCR. The CDR3 region of rearranged TCR beta genes was amplified from genomic DNA with a multiplex PCR assay. On the Illumina HiSeq System, the amplified TCR beta libraries were sequenced as 87-base-pair reads. Regarding the original processing steps: A later analysis counted approximately 76 million unique TCR beta chains across the 666 repertoires, and 9 million to 14 million of these chains were shared by at least two donors. Raw reads were error-corrected and collapsed into unique sequences by a nearest-neighbor algorithm in which closely related sequences were merged to remove PCR and sequencing errors. Alignment of CDR3 sequences to IMGT reference sequences was used to assign V, D and J gene segments. Each retained sequence needed at least a six-nucleotide match to both a V gene segment and a J gene segment. A rearrangement was called productive if the CDR3 had no stop codons and remained in frame with V and J, and every other rearrangement was called non-productive. CDR3 was defined by IMGT convention, running from the second conserved V-encoded cysteine to the conserved J-encoded phenylalanine. In an earlier analysis of around 600 of the donors, sequences lacking an unambiguous match to a single V gene segment were excluded. In an earlier analysis of about 590 of the donors, a V segment was called functional when productive rearrangements were above 56.7%, and segregating when the standard deviation between donors exceeded 5%. A statistical classification framework was built to diagnose cytomegalovirus status from the catalog of TCR beta chain sequences. V and J gene assignment, in a later analysis, came from comparing TCR nucleotide sequences with IMGT/GENE-DB human TR gene sequences. In a later analysis, CDR3 sequences and most-parsimonious VDJ recombination scenarios were assigned using the TCRdist pipeline. In a later analysis, each TCR beta chain was defined by its CDR3 amino acid sequence together with its V-gene family, and reads lacking a unique V-gene family were excluded. In a later analysis, 550 to 650 highly shared, low-generation-probability nucleotide sequences were removed to address suspected cross-contamination and a sequencing artifact. In a later analysis, a clonal expansion index for each public chain was calculated from normalized within-repertoire ranks of inferred template counts. A later analysis computed generation probabilities with a VDJ recombination model fitted to out-of-frame rearrangements, and checked the results against IGoR. In a later analysis, hypergeometric tests were used to score TCR-TCR, TCR-HLA and TCR-CMV co-occurrence, with a repertoire-size bias correction applied to TCR pairs. In a later analysis, false discovery rates were estimated by permuting HLA or CMV assignments 20 times. In a later analysis, co-occurring TCRs were grouped using DBSCAN, with TCRdist sequence similarity added in when clustering inside HLA-allele-positive subsets. Co-occurrence clustering excluded repertoires with fewer than 30,000 or more than 120,000 public chains, plus five with anomalous nucleotide sharing. The immuneACCESS repertoire file appears here via TCRdb, limited to in-frame rearrangements. These files lack a portion of the clones; in checked studies, under half of the deficit traces to unresolved V genes, and the cause of the others is not known. The V and J calls and clone size come from that table; D and trimming were worked out from the DNA. This sample is represented by 85,000 to 130,000 clones; around 82% of them were singletons. Approximately 1.5% of the sample is in the top ten clones.

At the junction V is shortened by 7 bases and J by 3 bases, with 18 bases in between. As encoded in the germline V gene, CDR1 is SQVTM while CDR2 is ANQGSEA. CDR3 length: 14 amino acids, cysteine to phenylalanine. Only CDR3 DNA is held: 42 bases, read in frame from base 1. The data stem from a study of cytomegalovirus exposure and HLA in healthy donors (dated by TCRdb to between 2016 and 2019). Regarding the study in general: An earlier analysis of under 600 of the donors reported about 290 Gb of sequence data and roughly 110 million unique TCR beta sequences from 150 million to 200 million T cells. Roughly 300 gigabases of sequencing data and tens of millions of unique TCR sequences made up an early release that covered fewer than 650 HLA-typed donors. Of the roughly 400 genotyped donors, over 65% fell in the genetic ancestry cluster associated with self-reported Caucasian donors. The study was designed to test whether signatures of past pathogen exposure could be identified by cataloging public T cell receptors. The study used immunosequencing to profile the T cell repertoires of several hundred subjects and linked those repertoires to cytomegalovirus serostatus. Along with the roughly 670-subject first cohort, a separate validation cohort of around 110 different subjects was used. To predict cytomegalovirus infection status, the study brought together high-throughput TCR immunosequencing, statistical association of individual TCRs with disease status, and machine learning. A later analysis re-examined previously published TCR beta repertoires from 600 to 700 donors and added high-resolution HLA genotyping to investigate patterns of TCR occurrence. Rather than using new phenotypic data, the later analysis identified candidate immune exposures from TCR beta sequences and from how often those sequences occurred across donors. An earlier analysis of about 600 of the donors used high-throughput TCR beta sequencing to judge whether each TCR beta V gene segment behaved as functional or pseudogenic. Alongside the repertoire data, information on donor age, sex, ethnicity and CMV serostatus was compiled. In a later genetic analysis, genome-wide SNP genotypes for about 65% of the roughly 700 donors were used, and that subset was treated as a discovery cohort. Every repertoire in the discovery cohort had been generated on one and the same sequencing platform. Both class I and class II loci were covered by HLA typing, at four-digit resolution. Typing coverage differed by locus: A, B, C, DRB1 and DQB1 were typed in roughly 620-630 donors, DQA1 in 500 to 550, DPA1 in around 600, and DPB1 in around 440. Roughly 5 DR-DQ haplotypes were handled as single units for association and clustering because linkage in the cohort was strong. On average, roughly 250,000 unique TCR beta nucleotide sequences were sequenced per donor among a few hundred genotyped donors of the cohort, with roughly 20% of those sequences being non-productive.

Here is what the overall study found, with its caveats: A later analysis reported that several top co-occurrence clusters appeared linked to parvovirus B19, influenza, CMV and Epstein-Barr virus. In a later analysis, most CMV-associated TCR beta chains were found to appear HLA-restricted, with HLA associations seemingly driven largely by CMV exposure. Correlated functional status among segregating V segments might reflect linkage disequilibrium, but an unknown experimental factor could not be ruled out. A group of highly shared sequence variants was considered likely to be a technical artifact of the sequencing pipeline. Because HLA typing was missing for some donors at each locus, association tests included only the typed subset. In this cohort, only TCR beta chains were sequenced, and detectable features were limited by the absence of alpha or paired-chain data. The 87-base-pair reads could not distinguish some IMGT-functional V segments, including TRBV6-2 and TRBV6-3, so those segments were excluded. A later genetic analysis associated a missense DCLRE1C variant with V-gene and J-gene trimming of TCR beta chains, and an independent cohort replicated the association. According to a later analysis, TCR association rates differed among HLA loci, with DRB1 alleles showing the most associated TCRs and HLA-C alleles showing the fewest. Sequencing depth was assumed to be roughly uniform across donors in the presence/absence analyses, though that assumption may not hold. The study listed 150 to 200 TCR beta chains as associated with cytomegalovirus. Because counts were too low, about 15 rarely observed V segments, including chromosome 9 orphons, were left out of the earlier analysis of over 550 of the donors. Cytomegalovirus status was reported to be diagnosed by the classifier with high specificity and sensitivity in both the original and validation cohorts. At a false discovery rate of 0.05, a later analysis linked roughly 17,000 TCR beta sequences to specific HLA alleles. A further reported finding was that TCR beta sequences accurately predicted the HLA-A and HLA-B alleles for most subjects in the first cohort. A later genetic analysis reported fewer N-insertions in productive TCRs among donors in an Asian-associated ancestry cluster than the approximately 700-donor mean. Immune exposure information for the cohort was limited to CMV serostatus. Broadly in line with IMGT annotations, most TCR beta V segments showed up in productive rearrangements about 87% or about 30% of the time in an earlier analysis of several hundred of the donors. Three of the identified cytomegalovirus-associated TCR beta chains were confirmed in vitro to be specific for cytomegalovirus antigens. According to the authors, the approach could potentially be generalized to other disease states and immunological phenotypes. Assigning TCR associations to individual alleles was difficult when HLA alleles, especially DR and DQ, strongly co-occurred. Compared with equally common non-associated chains, HLA-associated TCR beta chains in a later analysis were more clonally expanded and had lower generation probabilities. Across donors, most TCR sequences were observed very rarely, whereas some public TCRs were present in many individuals.

The cohort comprised several hundred healthy bone marrow donors. At the time of sampling, every cohort member was nominally healthy, though immune exposures that went unrecorded were likely present. The donor was CMV seronegative and belonged to the group of around 400 seronegative cohort members. A peripheral blood sample was collected from each donor, and TCR beta sequencing was performed on peripheral blood mononuclear cells. The Qiagen DNeasy Blood Extraction Kit was used to extract genomic DNA from the blood cell samples. The sequence joins TRBV29-1 to TRBJ1-1, with no confident D gene call. Sequenced sample: PBMCs. The clonotype originates from a man aged 50-59 years in good health and CMV-seronegative. The DNA is as follows: TGCAGCGCCTCCGGGGAGGCCGGTGACACTGAAGCTTTCTTT. Translated, it reads CSASGEAGDTEAFF. Extended through the reference TRBV29-1 and TRBJ1-1 proteins, this CDR3 yields the full variable domain: SAVISQKPSRDICQRGTSLTIQCQVDSQVTMMFWYRQQPGQSLTLIATANQGSEATYESGFVIDKFPISRPNLTFSTLTVSNMSPEDSSIYLCSASGEAGDTEAFFGQGTRLTVV.